What follows describes a single T cell receptor (beta chain). The record originates from a study of shared clonotypes between healthy human individuals. The CDR3 spans 15 residues. Germline CDR1 and CDR2: LNHDA and SQIVND (reference sequence). Unmatched junction bases numbered 3, after V lost 4 bases and J lost 5 bases. The authors ran the assay at deep level. The sequencing of unsorted PBMC DNA took place on ten immunoSEQ deep assay plates. Sequencing was performed with immunoSEQ multiplex PCR; in TCRdb, only in-frame clones are kept and a portion is missing. The sample records 450,000 to 500,000 clones, around 80% being singletons.

Sequencing was done on a sample of PBMCs. J is TRBJ2-1 and V is TRBV19; TRBD2 agrees at 12 bases. The TCR originated in a middle-aged woman in good health. Some clones in this sample may be carry-over from other donors' samples. The CDR3 DNA sequence: TGTGCCAGTAGTAGGACTAGCGGGACTCACAATGAGCAGTTCTTC. It encodes CASSRTSGTHNEQFF.